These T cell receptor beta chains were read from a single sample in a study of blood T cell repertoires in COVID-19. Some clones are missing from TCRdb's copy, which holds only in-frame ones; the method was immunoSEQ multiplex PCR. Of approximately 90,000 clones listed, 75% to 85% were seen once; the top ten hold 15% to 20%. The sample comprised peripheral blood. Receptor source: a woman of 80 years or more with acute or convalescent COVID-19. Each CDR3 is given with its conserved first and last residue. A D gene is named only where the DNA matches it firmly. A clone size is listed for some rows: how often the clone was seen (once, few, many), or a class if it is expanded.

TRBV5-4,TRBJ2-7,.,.,CASSLGGVNSYEQYF,TGTGCCAGCAGCTTAGGCGGGGTGAACTCCTACGAGCAGTACTTC
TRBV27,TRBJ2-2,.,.,CASSLDFYTGELFF,TGTGCCAGCAGTCTGGACTTTTACACCGGGGAGCTGTTTTTT
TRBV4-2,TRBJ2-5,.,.,CASSQSVGEETQYF,TGTGCCAGCAGCCAATCCGTCGGAGAAGAGACCCAGTACTTC
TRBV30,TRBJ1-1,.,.,CAWSWGAEAFF,TGTGCCTGGAGCTGGGGGGCTGAAGCTTTCTTT
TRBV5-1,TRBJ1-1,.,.,CASSLEAGVGAFF,TGCGCCAGCAGCTTGGAGGCAGGGGTAGGAGCTTTCTTT
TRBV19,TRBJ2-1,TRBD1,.,CATNPGQGSYNEQFF,TGTGCCACTAACCCCGGACAGGGGAGCTACAATGAGCAGTTCTTC
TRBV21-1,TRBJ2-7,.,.,CASSPGQGVSYEQYF,TGTGCCAGCTCCCCAGGACAGGGAGTATCCTACGAGCAGTACTTC
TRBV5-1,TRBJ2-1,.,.,CASSTRETQGAEAYNEQFF,TGCGCCAGCAGCACCCGGGAGACCCAGGGTGCGGAGGCCTACAATGAGCAGTTCTTC
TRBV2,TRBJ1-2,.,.,CASSGGEGMGYTF,TGTGCCAGCAGTGGCGGTGAGGGTATGGGCTACACCTTC
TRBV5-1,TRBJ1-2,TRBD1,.,CASSQDRVHGYTF,TGCGCCAGCAGCCAGGACAGGGTCCATGGCTACACCTTC
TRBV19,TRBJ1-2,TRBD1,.,CASSKTGPNGYTF,TGTGCCAGTAGTAAGACAGGGCCTAATGGCTACACCTTC
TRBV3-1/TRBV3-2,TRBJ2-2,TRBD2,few,CASSQGPTSGVPYRELFF,TGTGCCAGCAGCCAAGGACCAACTAGCGGGGTTCCCTATAGGGAGCTGTTTTTT
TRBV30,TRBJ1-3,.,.,CAWSVVGNTIYF,TGTGCCTGGAGTGTCGTCGGGAACACCATATATTTT
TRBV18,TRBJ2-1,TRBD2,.,CASSPRGRAYNEQFF,TGTGCCAGCTCACCACGCGGGAGGGCTTACAATGAGCAGTTCTTC
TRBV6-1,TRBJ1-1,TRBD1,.,CASSDRQGAYAFF,TGTGCCAGCAGTGACCGACAGGGGGCTTACGCTTTCTTT
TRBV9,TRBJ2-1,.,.,CASSLQGAVYNEQFF,TGTGCCAGCAGCTTGCAGGGTGCCGTATACAATGAGCAGTTCTTC